This TCR beta chain was documented in a study of T cells in Graves' hyperthyroidism and ophthalmopathy (dated by TCRdb to about 2019). Regarding the complete study: Peripheral blood samples were taken at initial diagnosis, before any treatment was given. To identify distinguishing TCR V-J signatures, a discovery cohort of some 99 patients was used, comprising 40 to 45 with Graves' ophthalmopathy and approximately 58 with stable Graves' hyperthyroidism. Prospective prediction of ophthalmopathy was tested in an independent validation cohort consisting of 18 to 20 hyperthyroidism patients and around 16 patients who later progressed to ophthalmopathy. For training and testing, the 100 or so patients in the discovery cohort were randomly divided in a 7:3 ratio. In roughly six Graves' hyperthyroidism patients, the study also compared T-cell repertoires from thyroid tissue with T-cell repertoires from blood. Once sampling was done, hyperthyroidism patients were given methimazole at a starting dose of 30 mg daily, whereas ophthalmopathy patients were given high-dose intravenous methylprednisolone. The paper describes TCR Vbeta CDR3 sequencing of around 130 peripheral blood samples, made up of roughly 45 ophthalmopathy patients, roughly 72 hyperthyroidism patients and 17 progressor patients. Findings and caveats that apply to the study as a whole: No statistical method was used to set the sample size in advance, and investigators knew the group allocation. Most expanded thyroid clonotypes (frequency above 0.001) were also detected in blood, suggesting blood repertoires may reflect thyroid immune responses. A 13 V-J signature model separated ophthalmopathy from stable hyperthyroidism, with 87.88% sensitivity and around 84% specificity in cross-validation and 80%/75% in testing. During validation, the model predicted progression to ophthalmopathy a median of about 6.3 months ahead of onset, with roughly 65% sensitivity and roughly 75% specificity.

Taken from the germline V gene, the CDR1 and CDR2 loops are MNHNS and SASEGT. The CDR3 measures 12 amino acids from cysteine to phenylalanine. Kept here is only the CDR3 DNA, which spans 36 bases and is read in frame from base 1. The junction carries 5 bases between V and J, which are trimmed by 2 bases and 3 bases respectively. The TCR beta CDR3 regions were amplified from RNA transcripts. The first round of RT-PCR for the TCR CDR3 was performed with the HTBI primer set and the Qiagen OneStep RT-PCR kit. Libraries were constructed in a second round of multiplex PCR, after which size selection and purification were performed. Sequencing of the libraries was done on an Illumina HiSeq2000 using paired-end 100 bp reads. The authors processed their data as follows. SOAPnuke was used to process the raw data, throwing out any read that contained adapters or uncalled bases, had a mean Phred below 15, or lacked an exact constant-primer or identifier match. COPE v1.2.5 was used to merge high-quality paired reads, and clonotypes were defined as unique nucleotide sequences. Clonotypes were aligned to IMGT TRBV, TRBD and TRBJ reference segments using MiTCR v1.1. Only V-J combinations with frequency above 0.0001, covering 98% to 99.2% of repertoires, were analysed. The TCS score was defined as the ratio of F50 (clonal expansion) to E x V (chaos), calculated using BLOSUM62-based TCRdist between CDR3 peptides within each V-J. Welch's t-statistics and random forest reduced around 520 V-J features to fewer than 15, which were used in a naive Bayes classifier (R e1071). In TCRdb, the public reads were trimmed at Q25 with fastp and aligned with MiXCR, with productive beta chains retained. Entries are consolidated by CDR3 protein sequence, retaining the most common genes and DNA. The V and J calls, along with clone size, are taken from TCRdb and not from the paper's own processing. Present in this sample are hundreds of thousands of distinct CDR3 sequences, 20% of which were seen just once. The ten largest make up approximately 48% of the sample.

Ophthalmopathy patients had moderately to severely active disease, Clinical Activity Score of at least 3, NOSPECS grade of at least 4, and duration under 3 months. Exclusion was applied to patients with uncontrolled infections, other autoimmune diseases, pregnancy or lactation. Diagnoses were established on the basis of clinical symptoms, serum thyroxine and TRAb, thyroid ultrasound, and orbital computed tomography. PBMCs were separated from approximately 10 ml of fresh peripheral blood using Ficoll-Paque density gradient centrifugation. Trizol reagent was used to extract total RNA, and RNA quality was then checked on an Agilent 2100 Bioanalyzer. This clonotype was observed a few times. Its recognized antigen is unknown. Per-base qualities were not stored, and no clone one base away is much larger.

Input material: blood. The sequence derives from a man aged 35 to 55 with Graves' ophthalmopathy. The chain employs TRBV6-1 and TRBJ2-7, with no reliable assignment of the D segment. The encoded CDR3 is CASSEQNYEQYF. The DNA sequence reads TGTGCCAGCAGTGAACAGAACTACGAGCAGTACTTC.